The rows below give T cell receptor beta chains drawn from one sample of a study of cytomegalovirus exposure and HLA in healthy donors. Sequenced by immunoSEQ multiplex PCR; TCRdb stores in-frame clones only, minus some. The sample has some 190,000 clones, roughly four fifths seen once. Sequencing was performed on PBMCs. The receptors stem from a man aged 18 to 29 in good health and CMV-seronegative. CDR3s leave out the opening cysteine and the closing phenylalanine or tryptophan.

v_call	cdr3_length	cdr3_aa
TRBV5-6	11	ASSSWIGGTQY
TRBV7-9	16	SSSQFYRRVDSGNTIY
TRBV30	12	AWGPGTGTYEQY
TRBV9	13	ASSASGLAKNIQY
TRBV29-1	10	SVQLTTDTQY
TRBV11-3	15	ASSLGQGRAINQPQH
TRBV6-4	13	ASSVANSGADTQY
TRBV9	12	ASSVEGTPGKLF
TRBV5-1	14	ASSPDRGDLTDTQY
TRBV19	12	ASRGRDGQETQY
TRBV12-5	11	ASGITANTEAF
TRBV20-1	9	SASISGEQF
TRBV6-1	10	ASSGTGYEQY
TRBV5-4	14	ASSFGIGQGTDTQY
TRBV7-7	14	ASSLEGVRDTYEQY
TRBV4-3	15	ASSRQASGANYNEQF
TRBV7-3	12	ASSSRPGQETQY
TRBV5-6	12	ASSLSGENTEAF
TRBV4-2	14	ASSQDAGAGANVLT
TRBV20-1	9	SASEGQPQH
TRBV6-5	13	ASSRGDRVQETQY
TRBV27	13	ASRSGGRFTDTQY
TRBV7-6	14	ASSPRGLAHYNEQF
TRBV14	11	ASSQGLSEPQH
TRBV4-3	15	ASSQDRDRRSTDTQY
TRBV30	11	AWDDHRVIGYT
TRBV27	14	ASSPTLTGAATEAF
TRBV19	16	ASSPRVGPRPGANVLT
TRBV7-9	12	ASSLRRKQETQY
TRBV6-1	11	AILSGVPYEQY
TRBV27	11	ASSLWETGTQF
TRBV7-2	14	ASSFGSGTEIHEQY
TRBV10-1	12	ASTRTRNTGELF
TRBV27	12	ASSGQGVTYEQY
TRBV9	12	ASSEQATNEKLF
TRBV28	12	ASSLAQGGTEAF
TRBV4-1	11	ASSQDTAYEQY
TRBV11-3	11	ASSLGPRGEQY